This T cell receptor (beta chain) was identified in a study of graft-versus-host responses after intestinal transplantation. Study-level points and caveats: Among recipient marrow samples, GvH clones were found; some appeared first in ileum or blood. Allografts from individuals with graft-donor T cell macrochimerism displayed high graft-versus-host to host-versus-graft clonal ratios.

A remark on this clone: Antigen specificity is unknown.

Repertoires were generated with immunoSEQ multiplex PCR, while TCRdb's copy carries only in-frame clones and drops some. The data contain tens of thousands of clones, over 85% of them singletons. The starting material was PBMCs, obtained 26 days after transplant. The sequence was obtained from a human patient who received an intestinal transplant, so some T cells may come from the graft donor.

The CDR3 nucleotides are TGCAGCGTTGGGTCAGGGGGCCTTAACTATGGCTACACCTTC. It is translated as CSVGSGGLNYGYTF. J is TRBJ1-2 and V is TRBV29-1; 8 bases are a match to TRBD1. The CDR3 totals 14 residues. CDR1 is SQVTM and CDR2 is ANQGSEA in the germline V gene. The V and J ends lost 4 bases and 1 base, in that order; junction bases with no gene match: 5.